This entry features one TCR beta chain sequence. Its antigen is unidentified. Germline-derived CDR1 and CDR2 are MNHEY and SVGEGT. Trimming at V came to 0 bases and at J to 5 bases, leaving 9 bases not matched to a gene. The CDR3 consists of 19 residues. The sample originates from a study of T cell responses to AZD1222 COVID-19 vaccine. Findings of the study overall: Nearly half of spike-specific TCRs reportedly target variant regions that are unmutated in the B.1.351 and B.1.1.7 variants. Baseline serostatus was positive in only 5 to 7 AZD1222 recipients. The donors showed a predominance of white British ancestry and of females, with possible underestimation of clonal diversity. Recipients of two AZD1222 doses showed rising Spike-specific TCR breadth and depth.

The method was immunoSEQ multiplex PCR; TCRdb's version includes in-frame clones alone and lacks a portion of them. The table includes roughly 180,000 clones, around 86% detected once. The sequence came from an adult in good health. This chain joins TRBV6-2 or TRBV6-3 and TRBJ2-1; TRBD2 matches 14 bases. The material sequenced was peripheral blood, taken on day 0 of MenACWY control vaccination. CDR3 DNA: TGTGCCAGCAGTTACTCCGGACTAGCGGGGGGCCCGGGCCACAATGAGCAGTTCTTC. Protein: CASSYSGLAGGPGHNEQFF.